Below, 14 T cell receptor beta chains from the same sample are listed, as sequenced in a study of cytomegalovirus exposure and HLA in healthy donors. PCR involved 60 Vbeta and 13 Jbeta primers. Sequencing used immunoSEQ multiplex PCR; TCRdb keeps in-frame clones, though not all of them. The sample holds tens of thousands of clones; roughly 80% are singletons and the top ten take 2.5% to 4%. The specimen sequenced was PBMCs. The origin of the receptors is a woman in her thirties or forties in good health and CMV-seropositive.

V is TRBV5-6 and J is TRBJ1-4; a weak D match, TRBD1 (5 bases). The CDR3 spans 16 residues. The germline V and J ends were trimmed by 1 base and 4 bases, with 14 bases remaining between them. Germline V gene data show CDR1 as SGHDT and CDR2 as YYEEEE. The CDR3 DNA sequence: TGTGCCAGCAGCTTGATGGGACGGAGGGATAATGAAAAACTGTTTTTT. It codes for CASSLMGRRDNEKLFF.

The chain uses TRBV10-3 and TRBJ1-2; possible D gene TRBD1, 6 bases. Trimming left V 1 base short and J 8 bases short, with 11 bases between. This CDR3 is built from 13 residues. Per germline, CDR1 ENHRY and CDR2 SYGVKD. In DNA, the CDR3 is TGTGCCATCAGTGAGTACGACAGGCCCGGCTACACCTTC. Translated: CAISEYDRPGYTF.

This chain links TRBV4-1 with TRBJ2-1, with a possible D match to TRBD2 (6 bases). Germline V gene data show CDR1 as MGHRA and CDR2 as YSYEKL. The CDR3 contains 14 residues. V gave up 7 bases and J gave up 0 bases, with 10 bases separating them. The CDR3 is CASNRGNSYNEQFF. The CDR3, as DNA: TGCGCCAGCAATCGGGGGAACTCCTACAATGAGCAGTTCTTC.

The chain carries TRBV20-1 and TRBJ1-1; D gene uncertain. Germline CDR1 is DFQATT and CDR2 is SNEGSKA (reference sequence). The V end was cut by 5 bases, the J end by 5 bases, with 9 bases between. The CDR3 has 11 residues. DNA of the CDR3: TGCAGTGCTGTCCCTAGAACTGAAGCTTTCTTT. Its translation is CSAVPRTEAFF.

The J gene is TRBJ2-1, the V gene TRBV6-4; D is perhaps TRBD1 (5 bases). Germline CDR1 reads MRHNA; CDR2 reads SNTAGT. This CDR3 is 14 amino acids long. V was cut by 5 bases and J by 0 bases, with 8 bases left in between. CDR3 DNA sequence: TGTGCCAGCAGTCCAGGGAACTCCTACAATGAGCAGTTCTTC. Residues: CASSPGNSYNEQFF.

The CDR3 DNA sequence: TGTGCCAGCAGCGTAGCGGGACAGCACAATGAGCAGTTCTTC. This codes for CASSVAGQHNEQFF. V is TRBV9 and J is TRBJ2-1, with 7 bases aligning to TRBD1. The CDR3 covers 14 residues. J was trimmed by 5 bases and V by 0 bases; bases with no gene match: 2. The germline V gene has CDR1 SGDLS and CDR2 YYNGEE.

The CDR3: CASSSQRVGYNEQFF. In DNA form, the CDR3 reads TGTGCCAGCAGTTCACAGAGGGTTGGTTACAATGAGCAGTTCTTC. The gene calls are TRBV6-1 and TRBJ2-1; a weak D match, TRBD2 (5 bases). Germline V gene data show CDR1 as MNHNS and CDR2 as SASEGT. V lost 5 bases and J lost 4, with 15 bases in between. CDR3 length equals 15 residues.

The gene calls are TRBV2 and TRBJ1-2; D unresolved. Per germline, CDR1 SNHLY and CDR2 FYNNEI. V was cut by 3 bases and J by 4 bases, with 18 bases left in between. This CDR3 comprises 16 residues. The CDR3 nucleotides are TGTGCCAGCAGTGAGATAAATACCCGAACTAGCTATGGCTACACCTTC. This sequence encodes CASSEINTRTSYGYTF.

The chain links TRBV2 to TRBJ2-3, with TRBD2 identical over 10 bases. The junction had 13 bases not matched to a gene; V was cut back by 4 bases and J by 3 bases. The germline CDR1 and CDR2 sequences are SNHLY and FYNNEI. The CDR3 has 18 amino acids. The CDR3 DNA follows: TGTGCCAGCAGTGGTTTCCAGCGGGGGGGCCGGAGGACAGATACGCAGTATTTT. Protein product: CASSGFQRGGRRTDTQYF.

The chain couples TRBV6-1 to TRBJ2-7, with 8 bases identical to TRBD1. Germline CDR1 MNHNS, CDR2 SASEGT. V was pared by 10 bases and J by 7 bases, with 15 bases of the junction left unmatched. This CDR3 is 14 amino acids long. CDR3: CATGAFQGAGEQYF. In DNA form, the CDR3 reads TGTGCCACCGGAGCGTTTCAGGGGGCGGGGGAGCAGTACTTC.

Points on this clone: The sample contains more than one DNA sequence encoding this CDR3. The chain is built from TRBV19 and TRBJ1-2, with D unclear. Deletions cut 6 bases from V and 7 bases from J, with 18 bases between. The CDR3 runs 14 residues. Germline V lookup: CDR1 LNHDA, CDR2 SQIVND (reference sequence). The CDR3: CASRSRGRTGGYTF. CDR3 DNA sequence: TGTGCCAGTAGATCTCGGGGTCGTACCGGTGGCTACACCTTC. The full variable domain, its missing parts supplied by reference TRBV19 and TRBJ1-2, is DGGITQSPKYLFRKEGQNVTLSCEQNLNHDAMYWYRQDPGQGLRLIYYSQIVNDFQKGDIAEGYSVSREKKESFPLTVTSAQKNPTAFYLCASRSRGRTGGYTFGSGTRLTVV.

The rearrangement links TRBV5-1 to TRBJ2-1; 13 bases align to TRBD2. The CDR3 loop spans 16 amino acids. Germline V gene lookup returns CDR1 SGHRS and CDR2 YFSETQ. Unmatched junction bases numbered 9, after V lost 4 bases and J lost 8 bases. CDR3 region: CASSITSGGGLDEQFF. The DNA of the CDR3 is TGCGCCAGCAGCATAACTAGCGGGGGGGGGTTGGATGAGCAGTTCTTC.

The chain couples TRBV30 to TRBJ2-2, with TRBD2 matching 8 bases. Looked up from germline, CDR1 is GTSNPN and CDR2 is SVGIG (reference sequence). The CDR3 totals 16 residues. Unmatched junction bases numbered 10, after V lost 3 bases and J lost 4 bases. This CDR3 is CAWSRIGGASTGELFF. The CDR3 coding sequence is TGTGCCTGGAGCAGGATCGGGGGGGCGAGCACCGGGGAGCTGTTTTTT.

This chain connects TRBV20-1 to TRBJ2-7; D gene uncertain. Germline-derived CDR1 and CDR2 are DFQATT and SNEGSKA (reference sequence). CDR3 length equals 9 residues. Trimming took 6 bases from V and 6 from J, leaving 6 bases between them. CDR3 nucleotide sequence: TGCAGTGCCCCGGGCGAGCAGTACTTC. Translating it yields CSAPGEQYF.